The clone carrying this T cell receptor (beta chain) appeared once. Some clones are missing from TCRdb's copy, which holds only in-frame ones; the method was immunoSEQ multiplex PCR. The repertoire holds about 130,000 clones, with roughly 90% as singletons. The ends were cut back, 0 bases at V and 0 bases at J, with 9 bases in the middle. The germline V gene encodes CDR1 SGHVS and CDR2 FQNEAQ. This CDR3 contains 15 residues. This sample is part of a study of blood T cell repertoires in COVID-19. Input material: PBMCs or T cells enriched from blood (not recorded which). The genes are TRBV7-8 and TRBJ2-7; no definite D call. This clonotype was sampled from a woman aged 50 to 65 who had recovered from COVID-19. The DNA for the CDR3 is TGTGCCAGCAGCTTAGCCGCCCTTAGCTCCTACGAGCAGTACTTC. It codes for CASSLAALSSYEQYF.